The 6 T cell receptor beta chains in this list originate from one sample, sequenced in a study of blood T cell repertoires in COVID-19. Here immunoSEQ multiplex PCR was the method, and the copy in TCRdb shows in-frame clones only, minus some. The table records 150,000 to 200,000 clones, around 89% of them present only once. The sequencing sample was made of peripheral blood. These receptor sequences come from a man aged 50 to 59 with acute or convalescent COVID-19.

The J gene is TRBJ2-5, the V gene TRBV12-3 or TRBV12-4; a possible D gene is TRBD1 (5 bases). Trimming stripped 5 bases from V and 5 bases from J, with 12 bases between. The CDR3 is 13 residues long. In DNA, the CDR3 is TGTGCCAGCAGTATAGGGGTGAGGGAGACCCAGTACTTC. This codes for CASSIGVRETQYF.

The chain recombines TRBV28 with TRBJ2-7, with D uncertain. Germline loops: CDR1 MDHEN, CDR2 SYDVKM. This CDR3 is 11 amino acids long. Trimming stripped 8 bases from V and 0 bases from J, with 5 bases between. CDR3 loop: CASADSYEQYF. The CDR3 DNA is TGTGCCAGCGCGGACTCCTACGAGCAGTACTTC.

The chain uses TRBV27 and TRBJ2-7; 10 positions match TRBD2. The length of the CDR3 is 15 residues. The J segment lost 4 bases and the V segment lost 5 bases, leaving 8 bases of the junction unmatched. CDR1 is MNHEY, CDR2 SMNVEV, per germline (reference sequence). The chain's CDR3 is CASSRRASGSYEQYF. The CDR3 nucleotides read TGTGCCAGCAGTAGGAGGGCTAGCGGGAGTTACGAGCAGTACTTC.

The J gene is TRBJ1-6, the V gene TRBV6-5; no reliable D call. In germline, CDR1 is MNHEY, CDR2 SVGAGI. With 2 bases removed from V and 6 bases from J, the gap between germline ends came to 11 bases. The CDR3 length is 15 residues. The CDR3 DNA sequence: TGTGCCAGCAGTTACCCCCCCCCGCGTAATTCACCCCTCCACTTT. Residues: CASSYPPPRNSPLHF.

The genes are TRBV12-3 or TRBV12-4 and TRBJ1-1; the match to TRBD1 covers 7 bases. The CDR3 totals 13 residues. V dropped 3 bases and J dropped 4; count of bases not matched to a gene: 2. CDR3 nucleotides: TGTGCCAGCAGTTTTCAGGGGGGCACTGAAGCTTTCTTT. Its protein product is CASSFQGGTEAFF.

As to this clone: Other DNA sequences of this sample code for an identical CDR3. The chain is built from TRBV10-3 and TRBJ2-5; 9 nucleotides line up with TRBD1. The germline V gene has CDR1 ENHRY and CDR2 SYGVKD. This CDR3 is built from 14 residues. V gave up 4 bases and J gave up 2 bases; unmatched junction bases: 2. DNA of the CDR3: TGTGCCATCAGTGCGGGACAGGGACAAGAGACCCAGTACTTC. Its translation: CAISAGQGQETQYF.